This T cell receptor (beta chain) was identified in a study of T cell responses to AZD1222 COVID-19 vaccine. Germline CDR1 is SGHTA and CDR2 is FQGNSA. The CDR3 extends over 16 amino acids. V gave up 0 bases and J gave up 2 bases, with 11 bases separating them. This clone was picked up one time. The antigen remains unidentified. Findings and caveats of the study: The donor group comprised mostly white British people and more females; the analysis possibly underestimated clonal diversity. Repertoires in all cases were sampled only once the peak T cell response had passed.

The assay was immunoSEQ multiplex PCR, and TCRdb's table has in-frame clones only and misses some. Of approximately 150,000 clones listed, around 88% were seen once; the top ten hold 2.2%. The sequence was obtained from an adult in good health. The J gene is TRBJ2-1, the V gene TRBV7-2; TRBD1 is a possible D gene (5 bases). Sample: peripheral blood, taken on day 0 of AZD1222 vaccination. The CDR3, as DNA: TGTGCCAGCAGCTTAGCGGCGCAGGGTACCTACAATGAGCAGTTCTTC. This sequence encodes CASSLAAQGTYNEQFF.